Following are 29 T cell receptor beta chains from one sample sequenced in a study of blood T cell repertoires in COVID-19. Generated by immunoSEQ multiplex PCR, the TCRdb table keeps only in-frame clones and is missing some. The data hold approximately 85,000 clones, with around 92% observed a single time. The sample consisted of peripheral blood. The receptor source for this set is a woman between 55 and 75 years old with active COVID-19.

The genes are TRBV5-8 and TRBJ1-3; 8 bases align to TRBD1. The ends lost 0 bases at V and 2 bases at J; junction bases unmatched: 4. From germline, CDR1 is SGHTS and CDR2 YDEGEE. The CDR3 loop spans 16 amino acids. This CDR3 reads CASSLGTGRTGNTIYF. The CDR3 DNA reads TGTGCCAGCAGCTTGGGGACAGGGAGGACTGGAAACACCATATATTTT.

This clone came up once. V usage is TRBV4-2 and J usage is TRBJ1-1; D is unclear. This CDR3 contains 15 residues. The V gene's germline CDR1 is LGHNA and CDR2 YNFKEQ. Trimming removed 0 bases at V and 0 bases at J, with 8 bases between. CDR3 protein: CASSQEEALNTEAFF. The CDR3 nucleotides are TGTGCCAGCAGCCAAGAGGAGGCCCTGAACACTGAAGCTTTCTTT.

The chain joins TRBV10-1 to TRBJ1-2; no reliable D call. Germline CDR1 WNHNN, CDR2 SYGVQD (reference sequence). There are 15 residues in the CDR3. V was clipped by 3 bases and J by 0 bases, with 11 bases between them. The CDR3 protein is CASSEFASPNYGYTF. The CDR3 DNA reads TGCGCCAGCAGTGAATTCGCCAGTCCTAACTATGGCTACACCTTC.

The chain links TRBV19 to TRBJ2-5; 11 nucleotides line up with TRBD2. This CDR3 is built from 17 residues. The V segment lost 7 bases and the J segment 2 bases; nucleotides outside the gene matches: 12. Germline CDR1 and CDR2: LNHDA and SQIVND (reference sequence). CDR3 loop: CASTTVWTSGFQETQYF. CDR3 sequence (DNA): TGTGCCAGTACTACCGTCTGGACTAGCGGGTTTCAAGAGACCCAGTACTTC.

This sequence joins TRBV18 and TRBJ2-2, with D unresolved. Between the trimmed V and J ends, which lost 0 bases and 4 bases, there was a span of 18 bases. CDR1 is KGHSH and CDR2 is LQKENI in the germline V gene. CDR3 length: 18 residues. In DNA form, the CDR3 reads TGTGCCAGCTCACCACCAAAATCATTCATAACTTCCACCGGGGAGCTGTTTTTT. Translating it yields CASSPPKSFITSTGELFF.

The chain links TRBV7-6 to TRBJ2-2; a possible D gene is TRBD1 (6 bases). The CDR3 loop spans 16 amino acids. The germline gives CDR1 SGHVS, CDR2 FNYEAQ. Trimming pared 1 base from V and 4 bases from J, leaving 13 bases between. As DNA, the CDR3 is TGTGCCAGCAGCTTAGGGGGGCGCTTTGGCACCGGGGAGCTGTTTTTT. Encoded protein: CASSLGGRFGTGELFF. The full variable domain, rest sourced from reference TRBV7-6 and TRBJ2-2, is GAGVSQSPRYKVTKRGQDVALRCDPISGHVSLYWYRQALGQGPEFLTYFNYEAQQDKSGLPNDRFSAERPEGSISTLTIQRTEQRDSAMYRCASSLGGRFGTGELFFGEGSRLTVL.

This chain uses TRBV5-4 with TRBJ1-1; a weak D match, TRBD1 (6 bases). The V end lost 5 bases, the J end lost 0 bases, and 17 bases lay between the germline ends. Germline CDR1 and CDR2: SGHNT and YYREEE (reference sequence). The CDR3 sequence is 16 residues long. CDR3 in DNA: TGTGCCAGCAGAGCCTTCGGACAGTTCATGAACACTGAAGCTTTCTTT. This sequence encodes CASRAFGQFMNTEAFF.

The rearrangement uses TRBV7-2 and TRBJ1-1; possibly TRBD1 for D (6 bases). V was trimmed by 5 bases and J by 8 bases, leaving 15 bases between them. CDR1 is SGHTA, CDR2 FQGNSA, per germline. The CDR3 runs 13 residues. For the CDR3, the DNA is TGTGCCAGCAGCATAGGACCGACAGGCGAAGCTTTCTTT. Protein product: CASSIGPTGEAFF.

V is TRBV23-1 and J is TRBJ2-7, with 8 bases matching TRBD1. TRBV23-1 is annotated as an ORF whose role is uncertain. The CDR3 has 15 amino acids. J lost 2 bases, V lost 2 bases, and 5 bases had no gene match. This chain's CDR3 is CASSQPTGQAYEQYF. CDR3 in DNA: TGCGCCAGCAGTCAACCGACGGGACAGGCCTACGAGCAGTACTTC.

The chain couples TRBV5-6 to TRBJ1-1; D remains ambiguous. The CDR3 is 14 residues long. Germline lookup yields CDR1 SGHDT and CDR2 YYEEEE. V was pared by 0 bases and J by 0 bases, with 6 bases between. The CDR3 region has the DNA TGTGCCAGCAGCTTGGCCTCGTTGAACACTGAAGCTTTCTTT. It yields the protein CASSLASLNTEAFF.

The chain uses TRBV7-9 and TRBJ2-4; 7 positions match TRBD2. V lost 5 bases and J lost 0; bases outside the gene matches: 13. Germline V gene data show CDR1 as SEHNR and CDR2 as FQNEAQ (reference sequence). The CDR3 is made up of 18 amino acids. Here the CDR3 DNA reads TGTGCCAGCAGCCATGTTTCCGGGGGGACCTTAGCCAAAAACATTCAGTACTTC. It specifies CASSHVSGGTLAKNIQYF.

The rearrangement joins TRBV28 to TRBJ1-1, with 9 nucleotides matching TRBD1. Losses at the gene ends were 7 bases for V and 4 bases for J; bases not matched to a gene: 4. This CDR3 spans 13 amino acids. The germline V gene has CDR1 MDHEN and CDR2 SYDVKM. The CDR3 is CASNVQGATEAFF. The CDR3 DNA follows: TGTGCCAGCAACGTACAGGGGGCCACTGAAGCTTTCTTT. The entire variable domain, with the rest obtained from reference TRBV28 and TRBJ1-1, is as follows: DVKVTQSSRYLVKRTGEKVFLECVQDMDHENMFWYRQDPGLGLRLIYFSYDVKMKEKGDIPEGYSVSREKKERFSLILESASTNQTSMYLCASNVQGATEAFFGQGTRLTVV.

The chain recombines TRBV7-2 with TRBJ1-5; maybe TRBD1 (6 bases). CDR1 and CDR2 (germline): SGHTA, FQGNSA. This CDR3 region has 16 residues. V gave up 0 bases and J gave up 7 bases, with 16 bases separating them. CDR3 coding DNA: TGTGCCAGCAGCTTAGCATCTGGGGGCGGCAGGCAGCCCCAGCATTTT. This sequence encodes CASSLASGGGRQPQHF.

J is TRBJ1-3 and V is TRBV24-1; tentatively, D is TRBD1 (5 bases). Trimming removed 3 bases from V and 0 bases from J, with 8 bases in between. CDR3 length: 15 residues. Per the germline V gene, CDR1 is KGHDR and CDR2 is SFDVKD. In DNA, the CDR3 is TGTGCCACCAGTGATCCAGGGATCTCTGGAAACACCATATATTTT. This sequence encodes CATSDPGISGNTIYF.

The V and J genes are TRBV27 and TRBJ2-2; the match to TRBD1 covers 10 bases. The CDR3 sequence is 15 residues long. With V trimmed by 2 bases and J by 5 bases, 2 bases remained unmatched. CDR1 is MNHEY and CDR2 is SMNVEV in the germline V gene (reference sequence). The CDR3 loop reads CASSLQDRGTGELFF. In nucleotides, the CDR3 is TGTGCCAGCAGTTTACAGGACAGGGGGACCGGGGAGCTGTTTTTT.

The V call is TRBV5-1, the J call TRBJ2-7; tentative D call: TRBD1 (5 bases). The V end lost 0 bases, the J end lost 1 base, and 11 bases lay between the germline ends. The CDR3 is made up of 15 amino acids. Germline-derived CDR1 and CDR2 are SGHRS and YFSETQ. The CDR3 DNA reads as TGCGCCAGCAGCTTGGATCAGGGCTTGTCCTACGAGCAGTACTTC. It encodes CASSLDQGLSYEQYF.

V is TRBV5-1 and J is TRBJ2-5; D may be TRBD1 (6 bases). The CDR3 has 13 amino acids. V was trimmed by 2 bases and J by 5 bases, leaving 10 bases between them. Germline CDR1 SGHRS, CDR2 YFSETQ. The CDR3 is CASSFQGTETQYF. CDR3 nucleotide sequence: TGCGCCAGCAGCTTCCAGGGGACGGAGACCCAGTACTTC.

The chain couples TRBV6-6 to TRBJ1-1, with 10 bases lining up with TRBD1. Germline trimming cut 4 bases from V and 10 bases from J; bases unmatched to any gene: 3. The CDR3 runs to 12 residues. Germline loops: CDR1 MNHNY, CDR2 SVGAGI (reference sequence). The CDR3 here is CASSFRTGGAFF. CDR3 sequence (DNA): TGTGCCAGCAGTTTTCGGACAGGGGGAGCTTTCTTT.

The rearrangement uses TRBV7-9 and TRBJ1-6; unclear D gene. V lost 5 bases, J lost 9 bases, and 8 bases lay in between. This CDR3 is 12 amino acids long. Germline V gene lookup returns CDR1 SEHNR and CDR2 FQNEAQ (reference sequence). The CDR3 nucleotides are TGTGCCAGCAGCCTGCCTAGTTCACCCCTCCACTTT. Protein sequence: CASSLPSSPLHF.

The chain couples TRBV11-3 to TRBJ2-1; TRBD2 matches 8 bases. This CDR3 is 14 amino acids long. V lost 9 bases and J lost 6; bases outside the gene matches: 10. Per the germline V gene, CDR1 is SGHNT and CDR2 is YENEEA. The CDR3 loop reads CASSPGRASNEQFF. The CDR3, as DNA: TGTGCCAGTTCCCCCGGGAGGGCCTCCAATGAGCAGTTCTTC.

The V call is TRBV4-2, the J call TRBJ2-2, with 9 positions matching TRBD2. The germline V gene encodes CDR1 LGHNA and CDR2 YNFKEQ. The V and J ends lost 4 bases and 7 bases, in that order; junction bases with no gene match: 7. This CDR3 region has 15 residues. CDR3 protein: CASSLEAGGHGELFF. The CDR3 nucleotides read TGTGCCAGCAGCCTAGAAGCGGGAGGCCACGGGGAGCTGTTTTTT.

The rearrangement links TRBV29-1 to TRBJ2-7, with TRBD2 as a possible D gene (6 bases). The ends were cut back, 2 bases at V and 0 bases at J, with 8 bases in the middle. CDR3 size: 13 residues. CDR1 SQVTM and CDR2 ANQGSEA come from the germline V gene. CDR3 loop: CSVELAISYEQYF. The CDR3 coding sequence is TGCAGCGTTGAACTAGCGATCTCCTACGAGCAGTACTTC.

This chain connects TRBV5-6 to TRBJ2-2; D is uncertain. Germline V gene lookup returns CDR1 SGHDT and CDR2 YYEEEE. The CDR3 length is 15 residues. V gave up 4 bases and J gave up 5 bases, with 15 bases separating them. This CDR3 reads CASSTIFYSTGELFF. CDR3 nucleotides: TGTGCCAGCAGCACGATTTTCTACTCAACCGGGGAGCTGTTTTTT. The variable domain in full, completed from reference TRBV5-6 and TRBJ2-2, reads DAGVTQSPTHLIKTRGQQVTLRCSPKSGHDTVSWYQQALGQGPQFIFQYYEEEERQRGNFPDRFSGHQFPNYSSELNVNALLLGDSALYLCASSTIFYSTGELFFGEGSRLTVL.

CDR3 region: CASRPGTTETGELFF. CDR3 in DNA: TGTGCCAGCAGGCCCGGGACTACCGAGACCGGGGAGCTGTTTTTT. This chain links TRBV2 with TRBJ2-2; 7 bases line up with TRBD2. The CDR3 sequence is 15 residues long. V gave up 6 bases and J gave up 5 bases; unmatched junction bases: 9. Per the germline V gene, CDR1 is SNHLY and CDR2 is FYNNEI.

The chain combines TRBV28 with TRBJ2-3, with 7 bases aligning to TRBD2. This CDR3 region has 14 residues. J lost 2 bases, V lost 3 bases, and 2 bases had no gene match. Germline V CDR1 and CDR2: MDHEN, SYDVKM. The chain's CDR3 is CASSLGGTTDTQYF. The CDR3 coding sequence is TGTGCCAGCAGTTTGGGAGGGACCACAGATACGCAGTATTTT.

The chain carries TRBV30 and TRBJ1-4; D is unresolved. The length of the CDR3 is 14 residues. V was trimmed by 2 bases and J by 8 bases, leaving 15 bases between them. Germline V gene data show CDR1 as GTSNPN and CDR2 as SVGIG (reference sequence). The CDR3 spells CAWSIQSSGEKLFF. The CDR3 nucleotides are TGTGCCTGGAGTATACAGTCGAGTGGGGAAAAACTGTTTTTT.

The V and J genes are TRBV6-5 and TRBJ2-1, with 8 bases fitting TRBD2. The germline gives CDR1 MNHEY, CDR2 SVGAGI. This CDR3 is built from 13 residues. Losses at the gene ends were 6 bases for V and 10 bases for J; bases not matched to a gene: 8. The CDR3 DNA sequence: TGTGCCAGCAGCCACAAAATAGCGGGAGAGCAGTTCTTC. It is translated as CASSHKIAGEQFF.

The chain recombines TRBV5-6 with TRBJ2-3, with TRBD1 matching 10 bases. The CDR3 length is 16 residues. V lost 3 bases to trimming and J lost 0 bases; unmatched junction nucleotides: 4. Germline CDR1 SGHDT, CDR2 YYEEEE. CDR3 amino acids: CASSSTGGPSTDTQYF. In DNA, the CDR3 is TGTGCCAGCAGCTCGACAGGGGGCCCCAGCACAGATACGCAGTATTTT.

The chain couples TRBV9 to TRBJ2-3, with 7 bases that match TRBD1. The CDR3 covers 16 residues. With 2 bases clipped from V and 3 bases from J, the junction kept 9 bases outside the gene matches. Germline loops: CDR1 SGDLS, CDR2 YYNGEE. DNA for the CDR3: TGTGCCAGCAGCGTGACAGACAGGGTGGAGACAGATACGCAGTATTTT. Translated: CASSVTDRVETDTQYF.